This entry concerns a single T cell receptor beta chain. Its target is not known. The data were taken from a study of CD8+ T cells in alopecia areata. Findings and limits, study-wide: Normal skin's resident alphabeta T cells are also sequenced in scalp samples.

Extracted RNA was reverse transcribed into cDNA, the sequencing template. Assay used: immunoSEQ multiplex PCR; TCRdb lists only in-frame clones, some missing. The table lists around 210,000 clones, 56% of them singletons. V lost 3 bases and J 5 bases, leaving 20 bases between the germline ends. The germline V gene has CDR1 ENHRY and CDR2 SYGVKD. The CDR3 totals 17 residues. This sequence joins TRBV10-3 and TRBJ2-1, with D possibly matching TRBD2 (5 bases). The TCR was taken from a human donor in good health. The sequenced material came from CD8+ T cells sorted from blood. In DNA, the CDR3 is TGTGCCATCAGTGATCCTGACTCACCACTAGGTAACAATGAGCAGTTCTTC. Amino acid sequence: CAISDPDSPLGNNEQFF.